This TCR beta chain appears in the sequencing data of a study of blood T cell repertoires in COVID-19 (dated by TCRdb to between 2020 and 2021). At the level of the whole study: The collaborator samples originated in the United States, Italy and Spain and spanned the acute and convalescent phases of COVID-19. The material from the prospective study consisted of cDNA or gDNA derived from T cells, B-cell-depleted T cells, or PBMCs. The dataset comprised deeply sampled blood TCRbeta repertoires from subjects exposed to, actively infected with, or recovered from COVID-19. A freely available public database, intended as a resource for researchers studying the immune response to SARS-CoV-2, is where the repertoires were released. The samples were drawn from the first 160 participants of the ongoing ImmuneRACE study and from over a thousand subjects provided by 6 global collaborators. The sample metadata nearly always contained a de-identified subject ID, COVID-19 status, age in years and sex. Where available, HLA class I and class II types were obtained from metadata supplied by the sample provider rather than from assay-based typing. What the authors observed across the whole study: Clinical and demographic metadata were provided uncurated, with the amount varying by source and participant.

Another Seattle source contributed samples from volunteer blood donors who had recovered from COVID-19. Collaborating institutions collected whole blood in K2EDTA tubes following their own protocols. For TCRbeta analysis, collaborator samples were shipped as frozen whole blood, as isolated PBMCs, or as DNA extracted from either sample type. V is reduced by 5 bases and J by 4 bases, leaving a spacing of 16 bases between them. The CDR3 numbers 15 residues from cysteine through phenylalanine. The only DNA kept is the CDR3, 45 bases in frame from the first base. According to the germline V gene, CDR1 reads SGHVS and CDR2 reads FQNEAQ. The immunoSEQ Assay, a bias-controlled multiplex PCR, was used to amplify TCRbeta CDR3 regions from genomic DNA. The study's processing was this. Within the assay, amplification of reference gene primers was used to estimate how many nucleated cells each sample contained. Sequence reads were collapsed and filtered to measure the absolute abundance of every unique TCRbeta CDR3 rearrangement. For each sample, productive Simpson clonality was calculated by taking the square root of Simpson's diversity index across productive rearrangements. Drawn from immuneACCESS, this table holds only the in-frame rearrangements with V and J called that TCRdb kept. Clones are partly lost; checked studies trace under half to an unresolved V gene and leave the rest unexplained. Clone size and V and J calls were adopted from that table, with D and trimming inferred from the DNA. The sample table records approximately 220,000 clones; 85% of these occur just once. 2.5% to 3.5% of the sample is in the top ten clones.

Notes on this clone: Its cognate antigen has yet to be identified. The input lacks base qualities; no much larger clone sits a single base away.

The rearranged chain carries TRBV7-8 and TRBJ2-3, with the D gene too uncertain to name. The sequenced sample consisted of peripheral blood. The receptor was derived from a man aged 45 to 65 who had recovered from COVID-19. DNA sequence: TGTGCCAGCAGCCAGATAGGAGTTGGCTCAGATACGCAGTATTTT. It is translated as CASSQIGVGSDTQYF.